This is a list of T cell receptor beta chains from one sample in a study of read filtering for tumor transcriptome and immune sequencing. Using its own MiXCR run on the reads, TCRdb lists one record per CDR3 protein. Of over 50,000 distinct CDR3 sequences listed, nearly 20% are singletons. The sample taken for sequencing was a population of CD138-negative cells sorted from bone marrow. Receptor source: a donor older than 35 with multiple myeloma. Both conserved end residues are part of each CDR3. The D gene is left open where the match is weak. Clone size is shown for a subset of rows, as once, few, many or a class of expanded clone.

D gene: NA; J gene: TRBJ2-2; clone size: many; V gene: TRBV10-2; CDR3 DNA: TGCGCCAGCCTCGGTTCCGGGGAGCTGTTTTTT; CDR3 protein: CASLGSGELFF
D gene: TRBD2; J gene: TRBJ2-1; clone size: many; V gene: TRBV20-1; CDR3 DNA: TGCAGTGCTCCTAGCGGGAGCGGGAGAGAGCAGTTCTTC; CDR3 protein: CSAPSGSGREQFF
D gene: NA; J gene: TRBJ2-7; clone size: NA; V gene: TRBV3-1; CDR3 DNA: TGTGCCAGCAGCCAGGGCTTTGGCGCGTCCTACGAGCAGTACTTC; CDR3 protein: CASSQGFGASYEQYF
D gene: TRBD1; J gene: TRBJ1-6; clone size: many; V gene: TRBV27; CDR3 DNA: TGTGCCAGCAGATACTCGGGACAGCATCCTTCGCCCCTCCACTTT; CDR3 protein: CASRYSGQHPSPLHF
D gene: NA; J gene: TRBJ1-2; clone size: many; V gene: TRBV6-2/TRBV6-3; CDR3 DNA: TGTGCCAGCAGTTATTCGGTCAGGGGCTATGGCTACACCTTC; CDR3 protein: CASSYSVRGYGYTF
D gene: TRBD1; J gene: TRBJ1-1; clone size: NA; V gene: TRBV11-3; CDR3 DNA: TGTGCCAGCAGCCACGGGACAGGGCGAGGCACTGAAGCTTTCTTT; CDR3 protein: CASSHGTGRGTEAFF
D gene: NA; J gene: TRBJ2-7; clone size: NA; V gene: TRBV12-3/TRBV12-4; CDR3 DNA: TGTGCCAGCAGTATCGATGGGACGGAATACGAGCAGTACTTC; CDR3 protein: CASSIDGTEYEQYF
D gene: NA; J gene: TRBJ2-7; clone size: NA; V gene: TRBV12-3/TRBV12-4; CDR3 DNA: TGTGCCAGCAGCCAATTCGGGGACGAGCAGTACTTC; CDR3 protein: CASSQFGDEQYF
D gene: TRBD2; J gene: TRBJ2-3; clone size: NA; V gene: TRBV6-2/TRBV6-3; CDR3 DNA: TGTGCCAGCTCCGGGAGGGGGACAGATACGCAGTATTTT; CDR3 protein: CASSGRGTDTQYF
D gene: TRBD2; J gene: TRBJ2-5; clone size: NA; V gene: TRBV15; CDR3 DNA: TGTGCCACCAGCAGAACTGGGACTAGCGGGAGTTGGGAGACCCAGTACTTC; CDR3 protein: CATSRTGTSGSWETQYF
D gene: NA; J gene: TRBJ1-1; clone size: few; V gene: TRBV11-3; CDR3 DNA: TGTGCCAGCAGCTTAGAGGGGGCGCTGTCCACTGAAGCTTTCTTT; CDR3 protein: CASSLEGALSTEAFF
D gene: NA; J gene: TRBJ2-7; clone size: few; V gene: TRBV7-8; CDR3 DNA: TGTGCCAGCAGCCTGGGGGAGTACGAGCAGTACTTC; CDR3 protein: CASSLGEYEQYF
D gene: TRBD1; J gene: TRBJ1-1; clone size: many; V gene: TRBV5-1; CDR3 DNA: TGCGCCAGCAGCTTGGGGACAGGGGGCTTGAACACTGAAGCTTTCTTT; CDR3 protein: CASSLGTGGLNTEAFF
D gene: NA; J gene: TRBJ2-3; clone size: few; V gene: TRBV19; CDR3 DNA: TGTGCCAGTAGCTCGTCGATGTTAGATACGCAGTATTTT; CDR3 protein: CASSSSMLDTQYF
D gene: NA; J gene: TRBJ2-7; clone size: many; V gene: TRBV5-1; CDR3 DNA: TGCGCCAGCAGCTTGGAACAGACCGAGCAGTACTTC; CDR3 protein: CASSLEQTEQYF
D gene: NA; J gene: TRBJ1-1; clone size: many; V gene: TRBV7-3; CDR3 DNA: TGTGCCAGCAGCACTCAAACGACCACTGAAGCTTTCTTT; CDR3 protein: CASSTQTTTEAFF
D gene: TRBD2; J gene: TRBJ2-3; clone size: many; V gene: TRBV5-5; CDR3 DNA: TGTGCCAGCAGCCCCGGGACTAGCGGGGGAATGCAGTATTTT; CDR3 protein: CASSPGTSGGMQYF
D gene: NA; J gene: TRBJ2-5; clone size: few; V gene: TRBV16; CDR3 DNA: TGTGCCAGCGGGCGGACAGTACAAGAGACCCAGTACTTC; CDR3 protein: CASGRTVQETQYF
D gene: NA; J gene: TRBJ2-1; clone size: many; V gene: TRBV29-1; CDR3 DNA: TGCAGCGAGCGTTCTAAGAGTGAGCAGTTCTTC; CDR3 protein: CSERSKSEQFF
D gene: TRBD1; J gene: TRBJ1-1; clone size: many; V gene: TRBV5-1; CDR3 DNA: TGCGCCAGCAGCTTTTTCGTCCAGGGGGAGAACACTGAAGCTTTCTTT; CDR3 protein: CASSFFVQGENTEAFF
D gene: NA; J gene: TRBJ1-5; clone size: many; V gene: TRBV29-1; CDR3 DNA: TGCAGCGTTAAAGAAGGGACGTGGGGCAATCAGCCCCAGCATTTT; CDR3 protein: CSVKEGTWGNQPQHF
D gene: TRBD1; J gene: TRBJ2-2; clone size: NA; V gene: TRBV6-6; CDR3 DNA: TGTGCCACCCTGGTGTCCCAAGGGACAGGGTGGACCGGGGAGCTGTTTTTT; CDR3 protein: CATLVSQGTGWTGELFF
D gene: NA; J gene: TRBJ2-1; clone size: many; V gene: TRBV2; CDR3 DNA: TGTGCCAGCAGGGGAGGGGGCCTAGGACACAATGAGCAGTTCTTC; CDR3 protein: CASRGGGLGHNEQFF
D gene: TRBD1; J gene: TRBJ1-6; clone size: many; V gene: TRBV28; CDR3 DNA: TGTGCCAGCAGTTTTCCCAGGACAGGGAGACCGAATAATTCACCCCTCCACTTT; CDR3 protein: CASSFPRTGRPNNSPLHF
D gene: NA; J gene: TRBJ2-1; clone size: few; V gene: TRBV9; CDR3 DNA: TGTGCCAGCAGCCCGCACCTAGCTTTGGATGAGCAGTTCTTC; CDR3 protein: CASSPHLALDEQFF
D gene: NA; J gene: TRBJ2-1; clone size: many; V gene: TRBV6-5; CDR3 DNA: TGTGCCAGCAGTTACCGGGACAACTACAATGAGCAGTTCTTC; CDR3 protein: CASSYRDNYNEQFF
D gene: NA; J gene: TRBJ2-2; clone size: many; V gene: TRBV11-1; CDR3 DNA: TGTGCCAGCAGCCAAAGAAGGAACACCGGGGAGCTGTTTTTT; CDR3 protein: CASSQRRNTGELFF